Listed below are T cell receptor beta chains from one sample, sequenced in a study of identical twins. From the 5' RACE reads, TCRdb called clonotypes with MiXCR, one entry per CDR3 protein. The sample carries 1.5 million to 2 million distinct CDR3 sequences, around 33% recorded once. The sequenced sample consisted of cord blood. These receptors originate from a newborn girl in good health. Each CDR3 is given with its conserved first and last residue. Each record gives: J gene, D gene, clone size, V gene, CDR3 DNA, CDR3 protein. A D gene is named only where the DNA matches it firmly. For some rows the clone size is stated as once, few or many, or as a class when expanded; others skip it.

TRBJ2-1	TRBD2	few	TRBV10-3	TGTGCCATCAGTGGTAGCGGGGGGAATGAGCAGTTCTTC	CAISGSGGNEQFF
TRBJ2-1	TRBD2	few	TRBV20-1	TGCAGTGCTACCCCGGGACTAGCGGGAGGGGCCCAGTTCTTC	CSATPGLAGGAQFF
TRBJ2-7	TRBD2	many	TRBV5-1	TGCGCCAGCAGCTTGGGGACTAGTAGGTATGAGCAGTACTTC	CASSLGTSRYEQYF
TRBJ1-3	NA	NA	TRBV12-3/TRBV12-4	TGTGCCAGCAGGTCTACAGGCTCTGGAAACACCATATATTTT	CASRSTGSGNTIYF
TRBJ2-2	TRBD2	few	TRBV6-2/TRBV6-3	TGTGCCAGCAGTTACCCCCTTACTATGCGGGGGGACACCGGGGAGCTGTTTTTT	CASSYPLTMRGDTGELFF
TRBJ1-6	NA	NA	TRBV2	TGTGCCAGCAGTTCCCCAACGACTCTGGCCAATTCACCCCTCCACTTT	CASSSPTTLANSPLHF
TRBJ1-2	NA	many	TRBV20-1	TGCAGTGACTCCGGGCCGGCCTATGGCTACACCTTC	CSDSGPAYGYTF
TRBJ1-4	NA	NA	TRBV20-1	TGCAGTGCTAGAGTTCGCCCCGATAATGAAAAACTGTTTTTT	CSARVRPDNEKLFF
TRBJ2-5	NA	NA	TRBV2	TGTGCCATAAGACTAGGCAGCGAGACCCAGTACTTC	CAIRLGSETQYF
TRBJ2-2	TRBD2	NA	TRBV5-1	TGCGCCAGCAGCTTGGGGCTAGCGGGAGTCGCGAACACCGGGGAGCTGTTTTTT	CASSLGLAGVANTGELFF
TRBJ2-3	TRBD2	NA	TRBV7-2	TGTGCCGGCAGCAGGGGGGCGGGGGGGCTATTAGATACGCAGTATTTT	CAGSRGAGGLLDTQYF